This entry concerns a single TCR beta chain. What it binds is unknown. This CDR3 has 16 residues. V was trimmed by 0 bases and J by 4 bases, leaving 15 bases between them. From germline, CDR1 is MNHEY and CDR2 SVGAGI. This record belongs to a study of identical twins. Points from the study as a whole: Monozygotic twin pairs showed more out-of-frame TCR alpha sharing than models estimated.

TCRdb redid the calling of the 5' RACE reads with MiXCR, one entry per CDR3 protein. The table includes some 600,000 distinct CDR3 sequences, under 8.5% detected once. Separately, the same data were catalogued under a study of yellow fever vaccine responses in identical twins.

This sequence originates from a woman between 18 and 29 years old in good health. The V and J genes are TRBV6-5 and TRBJ2-5, with D possibly matching TRBD1 (6 bases). The sample comprised PBMCs. The CDR3 DNA reads as TGTGCCAGCAGTTACTCCGTTGGGGGACAAAGAGAGACCCAGTACTTC. Translation: CASSYSVGGQRETQYF.